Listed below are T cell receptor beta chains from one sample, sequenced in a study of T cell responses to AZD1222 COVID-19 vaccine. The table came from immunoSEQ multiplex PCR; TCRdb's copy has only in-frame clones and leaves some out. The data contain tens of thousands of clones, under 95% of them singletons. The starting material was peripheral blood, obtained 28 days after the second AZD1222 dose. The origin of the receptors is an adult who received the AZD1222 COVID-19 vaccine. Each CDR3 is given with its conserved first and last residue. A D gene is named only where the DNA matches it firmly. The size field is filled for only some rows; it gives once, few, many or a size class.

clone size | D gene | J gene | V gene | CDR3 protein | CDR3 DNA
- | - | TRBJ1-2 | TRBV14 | CASSRGGGSYSLGYTF | TGTGCCAGCAGCCGTGGGGGGGGCAGCTACTCCCTAGGCTACACCTTC
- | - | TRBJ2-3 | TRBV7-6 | CASSRTPRPSTDTQYF | TGTGCCAGCAGCCGGACACCACGGCCCAGCACAGATACGCAGTATTTT
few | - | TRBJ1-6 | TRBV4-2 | CASSQELQNSPLHF | TGTGCCAGCAGCCAAGAGCTTCAGAATTCACCCCTCCACTTT
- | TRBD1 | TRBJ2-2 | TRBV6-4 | CASSDEGQGAGGELFF | TGTGCCAGCAGTGATGAAGGACAGGGGGCCGGCGGGGAGCTGTTTTTT
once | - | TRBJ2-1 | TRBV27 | CASRVYYGNADNNEQFF | TGTGCCAGCAGAGTTTATTACGGCAACGCGGATAACAATGAGCAGTTCTTC
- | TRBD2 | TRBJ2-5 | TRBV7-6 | CASSPGLAGGSIQETQYF | TGTGCCAGCAGCCCGGGACTAGCGGGAGGATCTATACAAGAGACCCAGTACTTC
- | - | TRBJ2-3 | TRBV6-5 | CASSYTRERTDTQYF | TGTGCCAGCAGTTACACTCGGGAGAGGACAGATACGCAGTATTTT
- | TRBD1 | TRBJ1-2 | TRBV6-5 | CASSPGGDGYTF | TGTGCCAGCAGCCCAGGGGGCGATGGCTACACCTTC
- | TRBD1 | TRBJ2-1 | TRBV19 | CASSEDRGVFF | TGTGCCAGTAGTGAAGACAGGGGGGTGTTCTTC
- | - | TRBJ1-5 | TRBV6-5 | CASSSSGVQPQHF | TGTGCCAGCAGTTCTTCAGGGGTTCAGCCCCAGCATTTT
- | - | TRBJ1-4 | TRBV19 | CASSFRTLREKLFF | TGTGCCAGTAGTTTCCGAACACTGAGGGAAAAACTGTTTTTT
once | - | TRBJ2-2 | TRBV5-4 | CASSLGLTGELFF | TGTGCCAGCAGCCTGGGGCTCACCGGGGAGCTGTTTTTT
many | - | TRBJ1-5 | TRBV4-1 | CASSLGQTSNQPQHF | TGCGCCAGCAGCCTAGGACAGACCAGCAATCAGCCCCAGCATTTT
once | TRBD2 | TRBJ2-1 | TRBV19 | CASSIAGLAGKTNEQFF | TGTGCCAGTAGTATTGCGGGACTAGCCGGTAAGACCAATGAGCAGTTCTTC
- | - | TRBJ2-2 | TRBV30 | CAHKRGTGDTGELFF | TGTGCCCACAAACGAGGGACGGGGGACACCGGGGAGCTGTTTTTT
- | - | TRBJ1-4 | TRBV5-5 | CASSFQEANEKLFF | TGTGCCAGCAGCTTTCAAGAGGCTAATGAAAAACTGTTTTTT